The present entry profiles one TCR beta chain with its context. This may come from a read error, since a much larger clone is one base off. Germline lookup yields CDR1 ENHRY and CDR2 SYGVKD. The germline V and J ends were trimmed by 5 bases and 3 bases, with 10 bases remaining between them. The CDR3 is made up of 13 amino acids. Moderate-to-severe activity, CAS at least 3, NOSPECS at least 4 and duration under 3 months characterized donors with ophthalmopathy. Beta-chain TCR CDR3 regions were amplified from RNA transcripts. HTBI-primed RT-PCR formed the first round, and a multiplex PCR formed the second. TCRdb re-called the multiplex PCR reads through MiXCR, storing one row per CDR3 protein. The table has around 660,000 distinct CDR3 sequences, just over 40% seen once. This sample was included in a study of Graves' ophthalmopathy and Graves' hyperthyroidism.

The sequencing input was peripheral blood. V usage is TRBV10-3 and J usage is TRBJ1-2, with D unclear. This receptor was identified in an adult man with Graves' ophthalmopathy. The CDR3 here is CAISLREDYGYTF. Here the CDR3 DNA reads TGTGCCATCAGTTTGAGAGAGGACTATGGCTACACCTTC.